This TCR beta chain was documented in a study of tumor-infiltrating lymphocytes in primary liver carcinoma. On this clonotype itself: Its antigen is not identified. The junction and the germline gene differ at one end; a read error may be behind it.

Study observations and caveats: The top-250-clone fraction was significantly higher in tumors than in blood (p = 0.039).

This CDR3 has 16 residues. The germline V gene has CDR1 MNHNS and CDR2 SASEGT. The template, roughly 0.45 ug total RNA, yielded TCR beta cDNA made with a constant-region primer. Amplification in three nested multiplex PCR rounds with slightly modified ARM-PCR gave rise to TCR beta libraries. Running 9 to 11 cycles apiece, the first two PCR rounds relied on TRBV1-TRBV30 forward primers together with a C-beta reverse primer. TCRdb recomputed calls from the multiplex PCR reads with MiXCR, one row per CDR3 protein. The data contain 35,000 to 40,000 distinct CDR3 sequences, about 75% of them singletons. For each extraction, RNA and DNA were obtained together from 20-30 mg of unsorted bulk tissue. By surgical resection, the patients were treated for their primary liver carcinoma.

The sequence was collected from a man aged 40-49 years with primary liver carcinoma and hepatitis B virus infection. The genes are TRBV6-1 and TRBJ2-1; 7 bases are a match to TRBD2. Sequenced material: tumor-adjacent normal liver tissue. The CDR3 DNA reads as TGTGCCAGCAGTGAAGATGCGGGAGCGTTCTACAATGACCAGTTCTTC. This translates into CASSEDAGAFYNDQFF.